A selection of T cell receptor beta chains follows, all from one sample in a study of T cell repertoires in cytomegalovirus infection. TCRdb itself ran the reads through MiXCR, one entry per CDR3 protein. The table shows approximately 190,000 distinct CDR3 sequences, with less than 9.5% occurring only once. The sequencing sample was made of PBMCs. Every receptor here comes from a human donor in good health (CMV status not recorded). Some clones in this sample may be carry-over from other donors' samples. CDR3s include the opening cysteine and the closing phenylalanine or tryptophan. Fields, in order: J gene, clone size, V gene, D gene, CDR3 length, CDR3 DNA, CDR3 protein. A D gene is named only where the DNA matches it firmly. Clone sizes are given selectively: once, few, many, or a class where the clone is expanded.

J: TRBJ1-5; size: many; V: TRBV7-9; D: -; length: 15; DNA: TGTGCCAGCAGCCAAGACAGGCTGAACAATCAGCCCCAGCATTTT; CDR3: CASSQDRLNNQPQHF
J: TRBJ1-5; size: -; V: TRBV18; D: -; length: 16; DNA: TGTGCCAGCTCACCTTCGGCTATAACTTCGAATCAGCCCCAGCATTTT; CDR3: CASSPSAITSNQPQHF
J: TRBJ1-2; size: few; V: TRBV10-2; D: -; length: 13; DNA: TGCGCCAGCAGTGAGTCGGGAAAGTATGGCTACACCTTC; CDR3: CASSESGKYGYTF
J: TRBJ2-2; size: many; V: TRBV7-2; D: -; length: 14; DNA: TGTGGGGGGCGAGGAATAAGAAACACCGGGGAGCTGTTTTTT; CDR3: CGGRGIRNTGELFF
J: TRBJ2-7; size: few; V: TRBV27; D: -; length: 12; DNA: TGTGCCAGCAGAACAGGGTTCTACGAGCAGTACTTC; CDR3: CASRTGFYEQYF
J: TRBJ1-1; size: -; V: TRBV24-1; D: -; length: 14; DNA: TGTGCCACCTCCTCTAGACAGATGAACACTGAAGCTTTCTTT; CDR3: CATSSRQMNTEAFF
J: TRBJ2-1; size: few; V: TRBV28; D: -; length: 17; DNA: TGTGCCAGCAGTTACCCCTCCACAGGGAATAGTTACAATGAGCAGTTCTTC; CDR3: CASSYPSTGNSYNEQFF
J: TRBJ1-1; size: many; V: TRBV7-2; D: -; length: 14; DNA: TGTGCCAGCAGCTTGGCAGGGGCGATCTCTGAAGCTTTCTTT; CDR3: CASSLAGAISEAFF
J: TRBJ2-5; size: many; V: TRBV11-2; D: -; length: 13; DNA: TGTGCCAGCAGCTTAGACATCAGCCCCGTCCAGTACTTC; CDR3: CASSLDISPVQYF
J: TRBJ2-7; size: many; V: TRBV12-3/TRBV12-4; D: -; length: 15; DNA: TGTGCCAGCAGTTTAGCGGGACGGGGATCCTACGAGCAGTACTTC; CDR3: CASSLAGRGSYEQYF
J: TRBJ2-7; size: -; V: TRBV20-1; D: TRBD1; length: 15; DNA: TGCAGTGCTAGCAACCCCGGGACAGGACTCTACGAGCAGTACTTC; CDR3: CSASNPGTGLYEQYF
J: TRBJ2-2; size: few; V: TRBV7-9; D: -; length: 17; DNA: TGTGCCAGCAGCTTAGCGCCTCTAACGAATGGCGCCGGGGAGCTGTTTTTT; CDR3: CASSLAPLTNGAGELFF
J: TRBJ1-4; size: many; V: TRBV7-2; D: TRBD1; length: 16; DNA: TGTGCCAGCAGCTTAGCCCCAGGGGGCTTTCGCGAAAAACTGTTTTTT; CDR3: CASSLAPGGFREKLFF
J: TRBJ1-1; size: many; V: TRBV29-1; D: TRBD1; length: 13; DNA: TGCAGCGTTACCAAGACAGGGATTACTGAAGCTTTCTTT; CDR3: CSVTKTGITEAFF
J: TRBJ2-3; size: -; V: TRBV12-3/TRBV12-4; D: TRBD2; length: 18; DNA: TGTGCCAGCAGTTTGCGTCCTAGCGGGGTCACGCGCACAGATACGCAGTATTTT; CDR3: CASSLRPSGVTRTDTQYF
J: TRBJ1-1; size: -; V: TRBV28; D: -; length: 17; DNA: TGTGCCAGCAGGCTCCGGGGCGGGCCGGGGGGGAACACTGAAGCTTTCTTT; CDR3: CASRLRGGPGGNTEAFF
J: TRBJ2-3; size: -; V: TRBV5-1; D: -; length: 15; DNA: TGCGCCAGCAGCTTGGCTCGCAGGGGAGCAGATACGCAGTATTTT; CDR3: CASSLARRGADTQYF
J: TRBJ2-7; size: many; V: TRBV7-6; D: TRBD1; length: 17; DNA: TGTGCCAGCAGCTTAGCGAGTGGGACAGGGGGTTGGTACGAGCAGTACTTC; CDR3: CASSLASGTGGWYEQYF
J: TRBJ2-7; size: -; V: TRBV12-3/TRBV12-4; D: -; length: 16; DNA: TGTGCCAGCAGTTCCCTGAACCACGGCCTACCCTACGAGCAGTACTTC; CDR3: CASSSLNHGLPYEQYF
J: TRBJ2-3; size: medium-sized; V: TRBV7-2; D: -; length: 19; DNA: TGTGCCAGCAGCTCTTCCGGGAACTCAGCCGCAACTAGCACAGATACGCAGTATTTT; CDR3: CASSSSGNSAATSTDTQYF
J: TRBJ2-5; size: many; V: TRBV11-2; D: TRBD1; length: 16; DNA: TGTGCCAGCAGCTTAGGGGACAGGGTCGGCCAAGAGACCCAGTACTTC; CDR3: CASSLGDRVGQETQYF
J: TRBJ2-2; size: -; V: TRBV20-1; D: TRBD2; length: 17; DNA: TGCAGCGCTAGAAGATCTAGCGGGAGGACCAACACCGGGGAGCTGTTTTTT; CDR3: CSARRSSGRTNTGELFF
J: TRBJ1-1; size: -; V: TRBV6-1; D: -; length: 16; DNA: TGTGCCAGCAGTGACTTCGCACAGGTGGCGAGGACTGAAGCTTTCTTT; CDR3: CASSDFAQVARTEAFF
J: TRBJ2-1; size: many; V: TRBV12-3/TRBV12-4; D: TRBD2; length: 15; DNA: TGTGCCAGCAGTTTAGCTAGCGGGAACTACAATGAGCAGTTCTTC; CDR3: CASSLASGNYNEQFF
J: TRBJ2-5; size: few; V: TRBV5-4; D: -; length: 13; DNA: TGTGCCAGCAGCTTGGCCCATCAAGAGACCCAGTACTTC; CDR3: CASSLAHQETQYF
J: TRBJ1-6; size: many; V: TRBV9; D: -; length: 17; DNA: TGTGCCAGCAGCGTTGAAGGACAGCCGCGAGATAATTCACCCCTCCACTTT; CDR3: CASSVEGQPRDNSPLHF
J: TRBJ2-7; size: -; V: TRBV6-6; D: TRBD2; length: 16; DNA: TGTGCCAGCAGTTACTCGAAAGCGGGAGGGCCCTACGAGCAGTACTTC; CDR3: CASSYSKAGGPYEQYF
J: TRBJ2-7; size: many; V: TRBV7-2; D: TRBD2; length: 15; DNA: TGTGCCAGCAGCTTAGACCGGGGGAGGGTCTACGAGCAGTACTTC; CDR3: CASSLDRGRVYEQYF
J: TRBJ2-5; size: -; V: TRBV27; D: -; length: 14; DNA: TGTGCCAGTCGGAGAGGGGGGGCCGGAGAGACCCAGTACTTC; CDR3: CASRRGGAGETQYF
J: TRBJ1-2; size: many; V: TRBV7-2; D: -; length: 15; DNA: TGTGCCAGCAGCTTCGCCGGGATCCGATTAGATGGCTACACCTTC; CDR3: CASSFAGIRLDGYTF
J: TRBJ2-1; size: many; V: TRBV5-1; D: TRBD1; length: 15; DNA: TGCGCCAGCAGCTTGGTAGGACAGGCATACAATGAGCAGTTCTTC; CDR3: CASSLVGQAYNEQFF